A selection of T cell receptor beta chains follows, all from one sample in a study of T cells in Graves' hyperthyroidism and ophthalmopathy. TCRdb called the multiplex PCR reads again in MiXCR, with one record for every CDR3 protein. The data contain 530,000 or so distinct CDR3 sequences, roughly 50% of them seen just once; the ten biggest clones take up roughly 8.2%. The sequenced sample consisted of peripheral blood or thyroid tissue (not recorded which). All receptors come from a woman younger than 30 with Graves' hyperthyroidism. Each CDR3 is given with its conserved first and last residue. D genes are given only for firm matches. Part of the rows lack a size; the others show once, few, many or a class for expanded clones.

>TRBD1|many|TRBV12-3/TRBV12-4|TRBJ1-1
CASSQTGGGTEAFF
TGTGCCAGCAGCCAGACAGGGGGAGGCACTGAAGCTTTCTTT
>TRBD1|few|TRBV12-3/TRBV12-4|TRBJ1-4
CASTRTGGIWTNEKLFF
TGTGCCAGCACTCGGACAGGGGGCATATGGACTAATGAAAAACTGTTTTTT
>NA|NA|TRBV29-1|TRBJ2-5
CSVRAGEIQETQYF
TGCAGCGTTAGGGCAGGGGAGATCCAAGAGACCCAGTACTTC
>TRBD1|NA|TRBV2|TRBJ1-4
CASLGQGGEKLFF
TGTGCCAGCCTGGGACAGGGGGGTGAAAAACTGTTTTTT
>TRBD1|NA|TRBV7-2|TRBJ1-6
CASSRDRRGAYNSPLHF
TGTGCCAGCAGCCGGGACAGAAGAGGAGCCTATAATTCACCCCTCCACTTT
>TRBD2|NA|TRBV20-1|TRBJ2-1
CSAPKTSGIF
TGCAGTGCGCCGAAGACTAGCGGGATCTTC
>NA|once|TRBV10-3|TRBJ1-4
CAIRAGPAYEKLFF
TGTGCCATCAGGGCAGGGCCTGCTTATGAAAAACTGTTTTTT
>NA|many|TRBV7-2|TRBJ2-6
CASSFIRLSGANVLTF
TGTGCCAGCAGCTTTATTCGACTCTCTGGGGCCAACGTCCTGACTTTC
>NA|many|TRBV20-1|TRBJ2-7
CSANREFGEQYF
TGCAGTGCTAATCGGGAGTTCGGCGAGCAGTACTTC
>TRBD2|many|TRBV28|TRBJ2-7
CASSPLGLVNEQYF
TGTGCCAGCAGTCCCCTCGGACTAGTAAACGAGCAGTACTTC
>NA|NA|TRBV19|TRBJ2-5
CASSIGQRGETQYF
TGTGCCAGTAGTATAGGGCAGAGAGGGGAGACCCAGTACTTC
>TRBD2|many|TRBV29-1|TRBJ2-7
CSVGGAPGLAGERPYEQYF
TGCAGCGTTGGGGGCGCACCGGGACTAGCGGGAGAGCGGCCCTACGAGCAGTACTTC
>NA|few|TRBV7-3|TRBJ2-7
CASSLTAGSYEQYF
TGTGCCAGCAGCTTAACAGCAGGTTCCTACGAGCAGTACTTC
>NA|many|TRBV19|TRBJ1-2
CASTRRTDGYGYTF
TGTGCCAGTACCCGGAGGACAGACGGCTATGGCTACACCTTC
>NA|few|TRBV6-6|TRBJ1-5
CASSYSFRQGGQPQHF
TGTGCCAGCAGTTACTCATTTCGGCAGGGTGGTCAGCCCCAGCATTTT
>NA|many|TRBV10-1|TRBJ1-5
CASSEWVGHDNQPQHF
TGCGCCAGCAGTGAGTGGGTAGGGCACGACAATCAGCCCCAGCATTTT
>TRBD1|NA|TRBV24-1|TRBJ1-2
CATSDRAGGYGYTF
TGTGCCACCAGCGATAGGGCAGGGGGCTATGGCTACACCTTC
>NA|many|TRBV3-1|TRBJ2-5
CASSQVPAETQYF
TGTGCCAGCAGCCAAGTTCCGGCAGAGACCCAGTACTTC
>NA|NA|TRBV27|TRBJ1-1
CASRNAGRNTEAFF
TGTGCCAGCAGAAACGCCGGCCGGAACACTGAAGCTTTCTTT
>TRBD2|NA|TRBV18|TRBJ2-7
CASSPNRTSGSAEQYF
TGTGCCAGCTCCCCAAATCGGACTAGCGGGAGTGCCGAGCAGTACTTC
>NA|many|TRBV15|TRBJ2-2
CATGSWGAMGTGELFF
TGTGCCACCGGAAGTTGGGGGGCGATGGGCACCGGGGAGCTGTTTTTT
>NA|many|TRBV12-3/TRBV12-4|TRBJ1-1
CASITTAGHTEAFF
TGTGCCAGCATCACTACCGCGGGGCACACTGAAGCTTTCTTT
>NA|few|TRBV27|TRBJ1-2
CASSPAPADNYGYTF
TGTGCCAGCAGTCCCGCCCCAGCAGATAACTATGGCTACACCTTC
>NA|many|TRBV25-1|TRBJ2-6
CASVNSGANVLTF
TGTGCCAGTGTAAACTCTGGGGCCAACGTCCTGACTTTC
>NA|NA|TRBV29-1|TRBJ1-4
CSVVRETEKLFF
TGCAGCGTTGTCAGAGAGACTGAAAAACTGTTTTTT
>NA|NA|TRBV19|TRBJ1-2
CASSIASVPYGYTF
TGTGCCAGTAGTATAGCCAGCGTCCCCTATGGCTACACCTTC
>NA|many|TRBV3-1|TRBJ1-6
CASRSGASYNSPLHF
TGTGCCAGCAGGTCAGGGGCCAGCTATAATTCACCCCTCCACTTT
>TRBD1|many|TRBV7-9|TRBJ1-1
CATQTGGTEAFF
TGTGCCACCCAGACAGGGGGCACTGAAGCTTTCTTT
>TRBD1|many|TRBV14|TRBJ1-2
CASSQEGEDRVANYGYTF
TGTGCCAGCAGCCAAGAAGGGGAAGACAGGGTCGCTAACTATGGCTACACCTTC
>NA|NA|TRBV7-9|TRBJ1-2
CASSFDGGYTF
TGTGCCAGCTCCTTTGACGGTGGCTACACCTTC
>NA|NA|TRBV7-2|TRBJ1-6
CASSLSEIYGPLHF
TGTGCCAGCAGCTTGAGTGAGATCTACGGACCCCTCCACTTT
>TRBD1|many|TRBV5-6|TRBJ1-2
CASSLVYQYRDSGYTF
TGTGCCAGCAGCTTGGTGTATCAGTACAGGGACAGTGGCTACACCTTC
>TRBD2|many|TRBV20-1|TRBJ2-7
CSARPIAGDRHEQYF
TGCAGTGCTAGACCAATAGCGGGAGACCGCCACGAGCAGTACTTC
>NA|many|TRBV6-1|TRBJ2-7
CASSSNTGAYEQYF
TGTGCCAGCAGTTCAAACACAGGAGCCTACGAGCAGTACTTC
>NA|NA|TRBV2|TRBJ2-1
CASVGTDYHEQFF
TGTGCCAGCGTGGGGACGGACTATCATGAGCAGTTCTTC
>NA|NA|TRBV7-9|TRBJ2-5
CASSLEQVAQYF
TGTGCCAGCAGCTTAGAACAGGTGGCCCAGTACTTC
>TRBD1|many|TRBV24-1|TRBJ1-5
CATSAGGLSNQPQHF
TGTGCCACCAGCGCAGGGGGGCTCAGCAATCAGCCCCAGCATTTT
>NA|many|TRBV10-3|TRBJ1-1
CAISEVDFSNTEAFF
TGTGCCATCAGTGAGGTCGACTTCTCGAACACTGAAGCTTTCTTT
>TRBD2|NA|TRBV20-1|TRBJ2-7
CSASRAGGFSGEQYF
TGCAGTGCCAGTCGGGCGGGAGGGTTTTCGGGCGAGCAGTACTTC
>NA|NA|TRBV7-2|TRBJ2-3
CASGTGHYTDTQYF
TGTGCCAGCGGAACAGGACACTACACAGATACGCAGTATTTT
>NA|many|TRBV4-2|TRBJ1-2
CASSLDSVDGYTF
TGTGCCAGCAGCTTGGACAGTGTCGACGGCTACACCTTC
>TRBD1|many|TRBV2|TRBJ2-7
CAGNRDRVHEQYF
TGTGCCGGCAACCGGGACAGGGTCCACGAGCAGTACTTC
>NA|many|TRBV7-8|TRBJ1-5
CASSLAPQGNAGEPQHF
TGTGCCAGCAGCTTAGCTCCTCAGGGCAATGCGGGGGAGCCCCAGCATTTT
>NA|many|TRBV29-1|TRBJ1-2
CSVVRQGNYGYTF
TGCAGCGTTGTTCGGCAGGGTAACTATGGCTACACCTTC
>NA|many|TRBV5-1|TRBJ2-5
CASSLASGGVQETQYF
TGCGCCAGCAGCTTGGCCTCAGGGGGGGTTCAAGAGACCCAGTACTTC
>NA|NA|TRBV5-1|TRBJ2-7
CTSVPSVSRATYEQYF
NA
>NA|NA|TRBV24-1|TRBJ2-1
CATSDSQDRLEGRNEQFF
TGTGCCACCAGTGATTCGCAGGACAGGTTGGAGGGTCGGAATGAGCAGTTCTTC
>NA|few|TRBV9|TRBJ2-7
CASSVGGSTFSYEQYF
TGTGCCAGCAGCGTAGGAGGCAGTACCTTCTCCTACGAGCAGTACTTC
>NA|NA|TRBV5-6|TRBJ2-2
CASSGLKRWVNTGELLF
TGTGCCAGCAGCGGTCTGAAGAGATGGGTGAACACCGGGGAGCTGCTTTTT
>TRBD2|few|TRBV24-1|TRBJ2-7
CATSDASPSGSYNEQYF
TGTGCCACCAGTGATGCCTCCCCTAGCGGGAGTTACAATGAGCAGTACTTC
>NA|NA|TRBV7-3|TRBJ2-7
CASSPDRDTSYEQYF
TGTGCCAGCAGCCCTGACCGGGACACTTCCTACGAGCAGTACTTC
>TRBD1|many|TRBV6-6|TRBJ2-6
CASRTGARGANVLTF
TGTGCCAGCAGGACAGGGGCTCGTGGGGCCAACGTCCTGACTTTC
>NA|many|TRBV12-3/TRBV12-4|TRBJ1-2
CASSLGGIDGYTF
TGTGCCAGCAGTTTAGGGGGTATTGATGGCTACACCTTC
>NA|many|TRBV7-8|TRBJ1-5
CASSLGLSGPQHF
TGTGCCAGCAGCTTAGGCCTGTCTGGCCCCCAGCATTTT
>TRBD1|NA|TRBV5-6|TRBJ2-7
CASSFGTGGGYEQYF
TGTGCCAGCAGCTTTGGGACAGGGGGCGGCTACGAGCAGTACTTC